This section outlines one T cell receptor beta chain sequence together with its context. This entry is derived from a study of PD-L1 blockade in urothelial cancer. About the study: When patients started atezolizumab around 2014, it was given at 1,200 mg intravenously every 3 weeks.

The data were produced by immunoSEQ multiplex PCR, yet TCRdb's version contains in-frame clones alone and is incomplete. The repertoire holds fewer than 45,000 clones, around 82% seen once, with under 4% in the top ten. The CDR3 extends over 13 amino acids. Trimming removed 0 bases at V and 8 bases at J, with 11 bases between. The V gene's germline CDR1 is SGDLS and CDR2 YYNGEE. Source: PBMCs, taken around atezolizumab (anti-PD-L1) treatment. This TCR came from a man in his sixties or seventies with urothelial cancer. The chain employs TRBV9 and TRBJ1-2, with no clear D. The CDR3 loop reads CASSVGQSLGYTF. DNA of the CDR3: TGTGCCAGCAGCGTAGGCCAGTCTCTGGGCTACACCTTC. The entire variable domain, with the rest obtained from reference TRBV9 and TRBJ1-2, is as follows: DSGVTQTPKHLITATGQRVTLRCSPRSGDLSVYWYQQSLDQGLQFLIQYYNGEERAKGNILERFSAQQFPDLHSELNLSSLELGDSALYFCASSVGQSLGYTFGSGTRLTVV.